Detailed here is one TCR beta chain. Trimming took off 7 bases at V and 0 bases at J, with 6 bases between the two ends. The CDR3 has 12 amino acids. The germline V gene has CDR1 SEHNR and CDR2 FQNEAQ (reference sequence). This entry is derived from a study of shared clonotypes between healthy human individuals. Researchers drew on about 94 million PBMCs for genomic DNA from unsorted samples. The study ran the assay at deep level. Genomic DNA (from each subset) was split evenly across several immunoSEQ plates. In the study's own analysis: ImmunoSEQ output lacked quality scores and full-length reads, limiting matched filtering. Sequenced by immunoSEQ multiplex PCR; TCRdb stores in-frame clones only, minus some. Clone size and the V and J calls come from that table; the DNA yielded D and trimming. Of a few hundred thousand clones detected, 79% appear once; the ten largest clones hold approximately 12%.

The J gene is TRBJ2-5, the V gene TRBV7-9; D unclear. This receptor was taken from a woman in her thirties or forties in good health. Some clones in this sample may be carry-over from other donors' samples. The specimen sequenced was PBMCs. This CDR3 is CASNLNQETQYF. Here the CDR3 DNA reads TGTGCCAGCAATTTGAACCAAGAGACCCAGTACTTC. Full variable domain (remainder filled in from reference TRBV7-9 and TRBJ2-5): DTGVSQNPRHKITKRGQNVTFRCDPISEHNRLYWYRQTLGQGPEFLTYFQNEAQLEKSRLLSDRFSAERPKGSFSTLEIQRTEQGDSAMYLCASNLNQETQYFGPGTRLLVL.